Following are 29 T cell receptor beta chains from one sample sequenced in a study of cytomegalovirus exposure and HLA in healthy donors. Primers included in the PCR were 60 Vbeta and 13 Jbeta primers. The protocol was immunoSEQ multiplex PCR, while the TCRdb copy is restricted to in-frame clones and leaves out a portion. Among some 41,000 clones listed, 51% were seen once. Sequenced sample: PBMCs. Every receptor here comes from a man between 60 and 70 years old in good health and CMV-seronegative.

The chain is built from TRBV7-2 and TRBJ2-5; weak D call: TRBD1 (5 bases). The CDR3 loop spans 14 amino acids. Trimming removed 5 bases from V and 6 bases from J, with 16 bases in between. Germline V gene lookup returns CDR1 SGHTA and CDR2 FQGNSA. The CDR3: CASSDSQLTKTQYF. CDR3 bases: TGTGCCAGCAGCGACAGCCAACTAACGAAGACCCAGTACTTC.

This CDR3 reads CASKDVAGVNEQFF. The CDR3 DNA sequence: TGCGCCAGCAAGGATGTGGCAGGGGTCAATGAGCAGTTCTTC. The J gene is TRBJ2-1, the V gene TRBV5-1; the D gene is possibly TRBD1 (6 bases). The germline V gene has CDR1 SGHRS and CDR2 YFSETQ. V was cut by 6 bases and J by 6 bases, with 16 bases left in between. The CDR3 has 14 amino acids.

The V call is TRBV7-6, the J call TRBJ1-5, with D unclear. With 1 base removed from V and 0 bases from J, the gap between germline ends came to 10 bases. CDR1 and CDR2 (germline): SGHVS, FNYEAQ. The CDR3 has 16 residues. The CDR3 protein is CASSLGTASSNQPQHF. CDR3 DNA sequence: TGTGCCAGCAGCTTAGGTACAGCCTCTAGCAATCAGCCCCAGCATTTT.

By frequency in the sample, this clone is medium-sized. This rearrangement joins TRBV28 to TRBJ2-7; D unclear. This CDR3 spans 13 amino acids. Germline V gene data show CDR1 as MDHEN and CDR2 as SYDVKM. The V and J ends lost 5 bases and 3 bases respectively, with 11 bases between them. The CDR3 DNA reads as TGTGCCAGCAGTACACGACTGAGCTACGAGCAGTACTTC. Residues: CASSTRLSYEQYF.

This clone was found a few times. The gene calls are TRBV30 and TRBJ1-5, with TRBD1 identical over 7 bases. CDR1 is GTSNPN and CDR2 is SVGIG in the germline V gene (reference sequence). The CDR3 covers 15 residues. J lost 4 bases, V lost 2 bases, and 8 bases had no gene match. CDR3 bases: TGTGCCTGGAGTTCGGGAGGGACAGTTAATCAGCCCCAGCATTTT. Amino acids: CAWSSGGTVNQPQHF.

V and J are TRBV27 and TRBJ2-7, with TRBD1 identical over 8 bases. The trim removed 2 bases at V and 3 bases at J, leaving 3 bases unmatched. This CDR3 spans 14 amino acids. Germline V gives CDR1 MNHEY, CDR2 SMNVEV (reference sequence). This CDR3 is CASSLRTGIYEQYF. CDR3 DNA sequence: TGTGCCAGCAGTTTACGGACAGGGATCTACGAGCAGTACTTC.

By share, this clone counts as medium-sized. V gene TRBV5-5 combines with J gene TRBJ1-5; D is undetermined. The V gene's germline CDR1 is SGHKS and CDR2 YYEKEE (reference sequence). Trimming removed 0 bases from V and 3 bases from J, with 7 bases in between. This CDR3 region has 14 residues. The DNA for the CDR3 is TGTGCCAGCAGCTTGGGTCCAGACAATCAGCCCCAGCATTTT. Its protein product is CASSLGPDNQPQHF.

The chain carries TRBV5-1 and TRBJ2-7; TRBD1 aligns across 11 bases. Losses at the gene ends were 4 bases for V and 4 bases for J; bases not matched to a gene: 7. The CDR3 spans 15 residues. Looked up from germline, CDR1 is SGHRS and CDR2 is YFSETQ. CDR3 coding DNA: TGCGCCAGCAGCCAGCGGACAGGGGGCATTTACGAGCAGTACTTC. Its translation is CASSQRTGGIYEQYF.

This clone is medium-sized (0.01 to 0.1%). This chain uses TRBV25-1 with TRBJ2-6; TRBD2 is a possible D gene (5 bases). Trimming removed 0 bases at V and 0 bases at J, with 12 bases between. In germline, CDR1 is MGHDK, CDR2 SYGVNS. This CDR3 is 18 amino acids long. CDR3 region: CASSEYGGGGSGANVLTF. The CDR3 bases are TGTGCCAGCAGTGAATATGGTGGCGGAGGCTCTGGGGCCAACGTCCTGACTTTC.

The CDR3 sequence is CASSFPTPRGQPQHF. CDR3 nucleotides: TGTGCCAGCAGCTTCCCGACCCCCCGGGGTCAGCCCCAGCATTTT. The rearrangement links TRBV7-2 to TRBJ1-5, with D unresolved. Germline lookup yields CDR1 SGHTA and CDR2 FQGNSA. This CDR3 is built from 15 residues. V lost 3 bases and J lost 6, with 15 bases in between. Complete variable domain (other parts from reference TRBV7-2 and TRBJ1-5): GAGVSQSPSNKVTEKGKDVELRCDPISGHTALYWYRQSLGQGLEFLIYFQGNSAPDKSGLPSDRFSAERTGGSVSTLTIQRTQQEDSAVYLCASSFPTPRGQPQHFGDGTRLSIL.

The gene calls are TRBV9 and TRBJ1-5; D is unresolved. Germline CDR1 is SGDLS and CDR2 is YYNGEE. V shed 2 bases and J shed 0 bases, with 9 bases lying between them. This CDR3 spans 15 amino acids. CDR3 bases: TGTGCCAGCAGCGTCGGGGATTATAGCAATCAGCCCCAGCATTTT. Protein: CASSVGDYSNQPQHF.

V and J are TRBV5-1 and TRBJ2-7, with 11 bases that match TRBD2. After removal of 2 bases from V and 6 bases from J, the junction contained 16 bases not matched to a gene. The CDR3 is made up of 18 amino acids. Germline CDR1 SGHRS, CDR2 YFSETQ. The CDR3 region has the DNA TGCGCCAGCAGCTTAACACGCGAGAGACTAGCGGGAACAGCCGAGCAGTACTTC. Residues: CASSLTRERLAGTAEQYF.

J is TRBJ1-3 and V is TRBV30; 7 nucleotides match TRBD1. Germline V gene sequence: CDR1 GTSNPN, CDR2 SVGIG (reference sequence). The CDR3 is 14 amino acids. J lost 3 bases, V lost 2 bases, and 4 bases had no gene match. The CDR3 loop is CAWSSGTDGNTIYF. The CDR3 DNA sequence: TGTGCCTGGAGTTCCGGGACAGATGGAAACACCATATATTTT. Based on the CDR3 plus reference TRBV30 and TRBJ1-3, the full variable domain is SQTIHQWPATLVQPVGSPLSLECTVEGTSNPNLYWYRQAAGRGLQLLFYSVGIGQISSEVPQNLSASRPQDRQFILSSKKLLLSDSGFYLCAWSSGTDGNTIYFGEGSWLTVV.

This clone was detected only a few times. In DNA form, the CDR3 reads TGTGCCTGCCGGCGGGGGGAAAAACTGTTTTTT. The encoded protein is CACRRGEKLFF. The chain uses TRBV30 and TRBJ1-4, with D perhaps TRBD1 (5 bases). The CDR3 totals 11 residues. Germline V lookup: CDR1 GTSNPN, CDR2 SVGIG (reference sequence). Trimming left V 6 bases short and J 8 bases short, with 10 bases between.

The rearrangement joins TRBV7-2 to TRBJ2-7; 8 positions match TRBD1. With V trimmed by 3 bases and J by 3 bases, 1 base remained unmatched. The CDR3 runs 13 residues. From germline, CDR1 is SGHTA and CDR2 FQGNSA. The CDR3: CASSFTGGYEQYF. As DNA, the CDR3 is TGTGCCAGCAGCTTTACAGGGGGCTACGAGCAGTACTTC.

This rearrangement joins TRBV10-2 to TRBJ2-2; TRBD2 might be the D (5 bases). Germline V lookup: CDR1 WSHSY, CDR2 SAAADI. This CDR3 comprises 14 residues. V lost 6 bases, J lost 3 bases, and 11 bases lay in between. As DNA, the CDR3 is TGCGCCAGCAGAGAGGGCAGGTACACCGGGGAGCTGTTTTTT. Its translation: CASREGRYTGELFF.

The sample holds a few counts of this clone. This chain connects TRBV7-9 to TRBJ2-1; 10 bases are a match to TRBD2. V dropped 4 bases and J dropped 7; count of bases not matched to a gene: 10. Looked up from germline, CDR1 is SEHNR and CDR2 is FQNEAQ (reference sequence). The CDR3 is 16 residues long. CDR3 sequence: CASSSRASGRRNEQFF. The CDR3 DNA sequence: TGTGCCAGCAGCTCGAGGGCTAGCGGGAGAAGGAATGAGCAGTTCTTC.

This chain connects TRBV30 to TRBJ2-2; perhaps TRBD1 as D (6 bases). Trimming pared 2 bases from V and 6 bases from J, leaving 16 bases between. Germline lookup yields CDR1 GTSNPN and CDR2 SVGIG (reference sequence). The CDR3 extends over 15 amino acids. In DNA, the CDR3 is TGTGCCTGGAGTCGGCGGCAGGGGAAATCCGGGGAGCTGTTTTTT. Protein: CAWSRRQGKSGELFF.

V usage is TRBV9 and J usage is TRBJ2-5; D is possibly TRBD1 (6 bases). Deletions cut 0 bases from V and 5 bases from J, with 11 bases between. This CDR3 spans 14 amino acids. CDR1 is SGDLS and CDR2 is YYNGEE in the germline V gene. CDR3 protein: CASSVEGQGETQYF. The DNA of the CDR3 is TGTGCCAGCAGCGTAGAGGGGCAGGGGGAGACCCAGTACTTC.

This clone has only a few counts. The chain couples TRBV19 to TRBJ2-5; possibly TRBD2 for D (5 bases). Trimming cost V 1 base and J 9 bases, with 12 bases left between them. Germline CDR1 LNHDA, CDR2 SQIVND (reference sequence). The CDR3 runs 13 residues. CDR3 sequence: CASSIGAYGAQYF. In DNA form, the CDR3 reads TGTGCCAGTAGTATAGGAGCTTACGGGGCCCAGTACTTC.

J is TRBJ1-1 and V is TRBV5-6; D ambiguous. Looked up from germline, CDR1 is SGHDT and CDR2 is YYEEEE. The CDR3 totals 13 residues. V was pared by 1 base and J by 4 bases, with 8 bases between. The DNA for the CDR3 is TGTGCCAGCAGCTTGTTTCACAGCACTGAAGCTTTCTTT. Amino acid sequence: CASSLFHSTEAFF.

This clone was detected a few times. V gene TRBV10-3 combines with J gene TRBJ1-3, with D possibly being TRBD1 (5 bases). V dropped 7 bases and J dropped 5 bases, with 18 bases sitting between them. CDR3 size: 15 residues. Germline CDR1 reads ENHRY; CDR2 reads SYGVKD. The CDR3 nucleotides read TGTGCCATCAAACCGGGACGGGAGGTTAGAAACACCATATATTTT. This gives the protein CAIKPGREVRNTIYF.

The table lists this clone with a count of one. The chain joins TRBV7-2 to TRBJ1-5; 8 bases align to TRBD1. The J segment lost 6 bases and the V segment lost 3 bases, leaving 7 bases of the junction unmatched. This CDR3 has 15 amino acids. Per the germline V gene, CDR1 is SGHTA and CDR2 is FQGNSA. The CDR3 coding sequence is TGTGCCAGCAGCTTGGTGACAGGGGAGGGTCAGCCCCAGCATTTT. Its translation is CASSLVTGEGQPQHF.

This clone was detected only a few times. The chain links TRBV4-3 to TRBJ2-3, with TRBD1 as a possible D gene (7 bases). With 1 base removed from V and 3 bases from J, the gap between germline ends came to 17 bases. Germline V lookup: CDR1 LGHNA, CDR2 YSLEER. This CDR3 region has 17 residues. As DNA, the CDR3 is TGCGCCAGCAGCCAAGCCCCAGGGGGGAGCGGGACAGATACGCAGTATTTT. Residues: CASSQAPGGSGTDTQYF.

The chain couples TRBV6-1 to TRBJ2-5; D may be TRBD1 (5 bases). The last part of the DNA fits TRBJ2-7 better; the J call may be wrong. Germline CDR1 reads MNHNS; CDR2 reads SASEGT. The CDR3 spans 15 residues. The CDR3 nucleotides read TGTGCCAGCAGTGGGCGACAGCGCCTCTCCTACGAGCAGTACTTC. Its translation: CASSGRQRLSYEQYF.

The rearrangement links TRBV2 to TRBJ2-2; unclear D gene. Trimming left V 7 bases short and J 4 bases short, with 16 bases between. Per germline, CDR1 SNHLY and CDR2 FYNNEI. This CDR3 is 15 amino acids long. CDR3 loop: CASKSQAVSTGELFF. DNA for the CDR3: TGTGCCAGCAAATCTCAGGCAGTTAGCACCGGGGAGCTGTTTTTT.

The chain employs TRBV6-1 and TRBJ2-5; TRBD1 agrees at 8 bases. The DNA end lines up better with TRBJ2-7; the J call may be wrong. This CDR3 has 16 amino acids. Germline V CDR1 and CDR2: MNHNS, SASEGT. CDR3 sequence (DNA): TGTGCCAGCAGTGAACGCAGGGGGCTCCTATCCTACGAGCAGTACTTC. This translates into CASSERRGLLSYEQYF.

This clone was detected only once. For the CDR3, the DNA is TGTGCCAGCTCAGCTTCGAAGGGGAATGAGCAGTTCTTC. Translating it yields CASSASKGNEQFF. The gene calls are TRBV18 and TRBJ2-1, with D possibly being TRBD1 (5 bases). The CDR3 consists of 13 residues. The germline gives CDR1 KGHSH, CDR2 LQKENI. V dropped 5 bases and J dropped 7 bases, with 12 bases sitting between them.

This sequence joins TRBV10-3 and TRBJ2-3; 7 nucleotides line up with TRBD1. Per the germline V gene, CDR1 is ENHRY and CDR2 is SYGVKD. This CDR3 is built from 15 residues. V gave up 0 bases and J gave up 2 bases; unmatched junction bases: 2. DNA of the CDR3: TGTGCCATCAGTGAGTCGACAGGGCCCACAGATACGCAGTATTTT. This codes for CAISESTGPTDTQYF.